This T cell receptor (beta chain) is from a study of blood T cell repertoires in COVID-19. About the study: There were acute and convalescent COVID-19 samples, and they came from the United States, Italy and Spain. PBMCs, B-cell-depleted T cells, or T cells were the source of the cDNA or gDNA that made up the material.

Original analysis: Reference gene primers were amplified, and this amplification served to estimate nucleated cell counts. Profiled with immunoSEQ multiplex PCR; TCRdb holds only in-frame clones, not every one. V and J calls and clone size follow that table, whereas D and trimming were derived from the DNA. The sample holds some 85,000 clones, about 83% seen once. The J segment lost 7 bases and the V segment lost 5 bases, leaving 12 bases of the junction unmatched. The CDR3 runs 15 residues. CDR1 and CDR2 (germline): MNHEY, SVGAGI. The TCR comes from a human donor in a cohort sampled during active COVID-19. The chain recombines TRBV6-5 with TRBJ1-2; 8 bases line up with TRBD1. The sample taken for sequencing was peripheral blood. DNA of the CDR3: TGTGCCAGCAGTACCCTATTGACAGGGGAGGGTGGCTACACCTTC. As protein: CASSTLLTGEGGYTF.